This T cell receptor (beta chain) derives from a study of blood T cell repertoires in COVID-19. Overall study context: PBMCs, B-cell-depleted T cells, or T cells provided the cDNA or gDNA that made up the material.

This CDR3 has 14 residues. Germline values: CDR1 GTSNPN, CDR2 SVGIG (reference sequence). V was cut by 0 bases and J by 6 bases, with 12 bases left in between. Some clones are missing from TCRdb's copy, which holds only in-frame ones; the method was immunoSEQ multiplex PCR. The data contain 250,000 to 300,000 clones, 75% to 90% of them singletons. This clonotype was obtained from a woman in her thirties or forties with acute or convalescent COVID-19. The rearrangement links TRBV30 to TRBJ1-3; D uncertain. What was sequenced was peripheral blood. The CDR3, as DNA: TGTGCCTGGAGTGTATATAGCCCCCCAAACACCATATATTTT. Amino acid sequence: CAWSVYSPPNTIYF.